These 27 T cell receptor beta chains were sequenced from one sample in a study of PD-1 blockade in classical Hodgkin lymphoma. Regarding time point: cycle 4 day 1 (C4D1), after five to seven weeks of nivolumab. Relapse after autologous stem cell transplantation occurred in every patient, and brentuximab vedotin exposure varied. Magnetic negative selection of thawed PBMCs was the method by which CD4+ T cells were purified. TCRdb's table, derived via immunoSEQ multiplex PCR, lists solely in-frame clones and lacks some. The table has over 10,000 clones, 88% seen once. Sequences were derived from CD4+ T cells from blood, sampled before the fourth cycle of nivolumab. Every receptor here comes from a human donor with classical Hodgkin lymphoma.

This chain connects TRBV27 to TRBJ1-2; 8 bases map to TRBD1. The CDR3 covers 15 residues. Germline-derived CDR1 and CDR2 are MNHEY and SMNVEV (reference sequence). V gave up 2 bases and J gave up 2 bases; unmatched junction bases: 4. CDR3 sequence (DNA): TGTGCCAGCAGTTTACGGCAGGGGGCCAACTATGGCTACACCTTC. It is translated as CASSLRQGANYGYTF.

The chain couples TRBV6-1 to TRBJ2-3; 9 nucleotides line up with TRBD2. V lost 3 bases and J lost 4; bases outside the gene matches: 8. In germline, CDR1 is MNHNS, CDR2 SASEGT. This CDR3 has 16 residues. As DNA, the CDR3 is TGTGCCAGCAGTGACTGGGGCGGGGGGGCCGCAGATACGCAGTATTTT. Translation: CASSDWGGGAADTQYF.

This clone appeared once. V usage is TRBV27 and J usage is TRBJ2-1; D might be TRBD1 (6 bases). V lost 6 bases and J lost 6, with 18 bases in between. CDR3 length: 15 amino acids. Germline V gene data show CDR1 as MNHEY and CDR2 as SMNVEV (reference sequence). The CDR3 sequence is CASRARGTFPNEQFF. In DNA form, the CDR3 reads TGTGCCAGCAGAGCCAGGGGCACGTTTCCCAATGAGCAGTTCTTC.

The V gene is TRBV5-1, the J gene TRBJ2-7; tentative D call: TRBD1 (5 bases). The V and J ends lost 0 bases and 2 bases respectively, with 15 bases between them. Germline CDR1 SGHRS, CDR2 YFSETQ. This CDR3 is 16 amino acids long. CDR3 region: CASSLGSRVRPYEQYF. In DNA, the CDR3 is TGCGCCAGCAGCTTGGGTTCCAGGGTTAGGCCCTACGAGCAGTACTTC. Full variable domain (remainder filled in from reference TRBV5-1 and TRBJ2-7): KAGVTQTPRYLIKTRGQQVTLSCSPISGHRSVSWYQQTPGQGLQFLFEYFSETQRNKGNFPGRFSGRQFSNSRSEMNVSTLELGDSALYLCASSLGSRVRPYEQYFGPGTRLTVT.

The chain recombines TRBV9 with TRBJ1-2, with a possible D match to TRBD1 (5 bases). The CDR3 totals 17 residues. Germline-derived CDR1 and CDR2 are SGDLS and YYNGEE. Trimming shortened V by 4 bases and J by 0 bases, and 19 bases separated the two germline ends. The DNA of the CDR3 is TGTGCCAGCAGCACCTCCTACAATAGACAGACTAACTATGGCTACACCTTC. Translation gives CASSTSYNRQTNYGYTF.

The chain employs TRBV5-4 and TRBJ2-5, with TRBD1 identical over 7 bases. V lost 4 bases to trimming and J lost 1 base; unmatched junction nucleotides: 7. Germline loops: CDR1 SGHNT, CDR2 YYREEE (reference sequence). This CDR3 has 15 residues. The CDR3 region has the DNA TGTGCCAGCAGCAGAGCCGGGACAGCCCAAGAGACCCAGTACTTC. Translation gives CASSRAGTAQETQYF.

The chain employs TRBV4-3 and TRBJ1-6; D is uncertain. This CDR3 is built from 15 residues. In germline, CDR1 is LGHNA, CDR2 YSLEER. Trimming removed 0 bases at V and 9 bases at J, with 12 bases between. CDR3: CASSQDGGQGSPLHF. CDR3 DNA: TGCGCCAGCAGCCAAGATGGAGGGCAAGGTTCACCCCTCCACTTT.

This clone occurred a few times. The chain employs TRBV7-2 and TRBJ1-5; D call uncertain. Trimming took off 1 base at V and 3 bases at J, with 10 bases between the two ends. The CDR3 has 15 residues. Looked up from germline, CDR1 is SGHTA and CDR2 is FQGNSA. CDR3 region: CASSLDRRINQPQHF. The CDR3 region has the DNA TGTGCCAGCAGCTTAGACCGGCGGATCAATCAGCCCCAGCATTTT. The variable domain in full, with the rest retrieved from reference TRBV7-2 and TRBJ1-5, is GAGVSQSPSNKVTEKGKDVELRCDPISGHTALYWYRQSLGQGLEFLIYFQGNSAPDKSGLPSDRFSAERTGGSVSTLTIQRTQQEDSAVYLCASSLDRRINQPQHFGDGTRLSIL.

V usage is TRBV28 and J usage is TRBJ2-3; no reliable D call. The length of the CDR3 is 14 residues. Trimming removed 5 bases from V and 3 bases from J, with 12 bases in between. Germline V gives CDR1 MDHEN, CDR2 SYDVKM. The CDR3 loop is CASSLRIGTDTQYF. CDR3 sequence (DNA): TGTGCCAGCAGTCTCCGGATTGGGACAGATACGCAGTATTTT.

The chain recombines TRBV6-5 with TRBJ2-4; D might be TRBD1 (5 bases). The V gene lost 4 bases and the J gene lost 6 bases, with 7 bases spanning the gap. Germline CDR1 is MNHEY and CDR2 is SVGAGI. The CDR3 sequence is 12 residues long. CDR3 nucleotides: TGTGCCAGCAGTTCCACAGGAAACATTCAGTACTTC. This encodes CASSSTGNIQYF.

CDR3 residues: CASSLLHQSYEQYF. CDR3 in DNA: TGTGCCAGCAGTTTATTGCATCAATCCTACGAGCAGTACTTC. The chain carries TRBV27 and TRBJ2-7; no definite D call. Germline CDR1 and CDR2: MNHEY and SMNVEV (reference sequence). The CDR3 is made up of 14 amino acids. V lost 1 base and J 1 base, leaving 8 bases between the germline ends.

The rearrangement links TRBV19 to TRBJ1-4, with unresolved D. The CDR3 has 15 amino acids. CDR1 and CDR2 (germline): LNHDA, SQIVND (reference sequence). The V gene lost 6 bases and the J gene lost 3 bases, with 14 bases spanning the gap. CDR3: CASSRGRTPNEKLFF. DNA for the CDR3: TGTGCCAGTAGCCGTGGACGGACCCCTAATGAAAAACTGTTTTTT.

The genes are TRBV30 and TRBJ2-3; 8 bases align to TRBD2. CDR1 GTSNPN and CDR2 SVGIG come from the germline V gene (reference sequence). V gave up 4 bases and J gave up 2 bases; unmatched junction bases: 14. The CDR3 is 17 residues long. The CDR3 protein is CAWTRAGALLPTDTQYF. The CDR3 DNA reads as TGTGCCTGGACAAGAGCGGGGGCCCTATTACCCACAGATACGCAGTATTTT. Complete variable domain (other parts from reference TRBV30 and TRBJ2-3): SQTIHQWPATLVQPVGSPLSLECTVEGTSNPNLYWYRQAAGRGLQLLFYSVGIGQISSEVPQNLSASRPQDRQFILSSKKLLLSDSGFYLCAWTRAGALLPTDTQYFGPGTRLTVL.

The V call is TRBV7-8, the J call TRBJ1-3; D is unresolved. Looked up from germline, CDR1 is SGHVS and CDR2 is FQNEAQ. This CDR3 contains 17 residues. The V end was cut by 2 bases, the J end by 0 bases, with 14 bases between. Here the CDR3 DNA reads TGTGCCAGCAGCTTATTCACAGCCGTTAGCTCTGGAAACACCATATATTTT. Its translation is CASSLFTAVSSGNTIYF.

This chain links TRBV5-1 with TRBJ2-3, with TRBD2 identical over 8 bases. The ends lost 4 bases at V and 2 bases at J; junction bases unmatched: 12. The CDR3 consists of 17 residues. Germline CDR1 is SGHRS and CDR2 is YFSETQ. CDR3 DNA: TGCGCCAGCAGCGAAACAATAGCGGGGCCCTCCACAGATACGCAGTATTTT. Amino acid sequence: CASSETIAGPSTDTQYF.

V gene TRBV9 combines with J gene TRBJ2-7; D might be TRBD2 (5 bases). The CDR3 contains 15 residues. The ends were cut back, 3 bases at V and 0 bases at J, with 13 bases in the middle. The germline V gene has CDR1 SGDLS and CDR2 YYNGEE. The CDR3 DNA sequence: TGTGCCAGCAGCGCAGGAGGCAGTAGCTCCTACGAGCAGTACTTC. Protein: CASSAGGSSSYEQYF. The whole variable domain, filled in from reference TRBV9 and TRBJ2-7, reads DSGVTQTPKHLITATGQRVTLRCSPRSGDLSVYWYQQSLDQGLQFLIQYYNGEERAKGNILERFSAQQFPDLHSELNLSSLELGDSALYFCASSAGGSSSYEQYFGPGTRLTVT.

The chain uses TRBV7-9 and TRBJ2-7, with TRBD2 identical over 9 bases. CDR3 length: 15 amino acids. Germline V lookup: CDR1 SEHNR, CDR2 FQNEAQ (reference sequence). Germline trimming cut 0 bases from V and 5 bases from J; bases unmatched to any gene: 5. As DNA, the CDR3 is TGTGCCAGCAGCTTAGCGGCGGGAGGGCCCCACGAGCAGTACTTC. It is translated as CASSLAAGGPHEQYF.

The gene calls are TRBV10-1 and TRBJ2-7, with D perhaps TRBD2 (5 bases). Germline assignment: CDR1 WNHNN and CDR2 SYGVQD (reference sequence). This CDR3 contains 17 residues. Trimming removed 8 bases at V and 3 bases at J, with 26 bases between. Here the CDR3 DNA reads TGCGCCAGCCTGGCCCGTCCGGTCCTAATACGGGGCTACGAGCAGTACTTC. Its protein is CASLARPVLIRGYEQYF.

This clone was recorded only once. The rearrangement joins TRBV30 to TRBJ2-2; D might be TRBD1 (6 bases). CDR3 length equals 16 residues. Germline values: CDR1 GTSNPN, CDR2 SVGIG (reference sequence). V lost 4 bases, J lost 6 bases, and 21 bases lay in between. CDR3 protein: CAWNRERVRGPGELFF. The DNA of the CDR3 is TGTGCCTGGAACAGGGAAAGGGTTAGAGGTCCCGGGGAGCTGTTTTTT.

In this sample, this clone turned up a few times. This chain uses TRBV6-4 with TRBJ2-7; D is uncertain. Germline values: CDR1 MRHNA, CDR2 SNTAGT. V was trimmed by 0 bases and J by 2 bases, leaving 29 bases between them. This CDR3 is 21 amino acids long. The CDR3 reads CASSDSQFRREIGPAPYEQYF. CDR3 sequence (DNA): TGTGCCAGCAGTGACTCCCAATTTAGGAGAGAAATCGGGCCCGCACCCTACGAGCAGTACTTC.

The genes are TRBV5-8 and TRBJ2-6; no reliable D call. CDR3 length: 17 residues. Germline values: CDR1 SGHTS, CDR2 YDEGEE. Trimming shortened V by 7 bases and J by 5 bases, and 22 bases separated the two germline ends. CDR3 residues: CASQDVCVQSRANVLTF. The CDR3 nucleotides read TGTGCCAGCCAGGACGTTTGCGTACAAAGTCGGGCCAACGTCCTGACTTTC.

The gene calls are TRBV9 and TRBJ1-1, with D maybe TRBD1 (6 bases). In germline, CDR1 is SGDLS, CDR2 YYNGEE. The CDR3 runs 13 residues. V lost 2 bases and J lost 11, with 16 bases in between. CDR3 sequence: CASSVRTDGVAFF. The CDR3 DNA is TGTGCCAGCAGCGTTCGGACAGATGGCGTGGCTTTCTTT. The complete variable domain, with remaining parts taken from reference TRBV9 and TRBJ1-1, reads DSGVTQTPKHLITATGQRVTLRCSPRSGDLSVYWYQQSLDQGLQFLIQYYNGEERAKGNILERFSAQQFPDLHSELNLSSLELGDSALYFCASSVRTDGVAFFGQGTRLTVV.

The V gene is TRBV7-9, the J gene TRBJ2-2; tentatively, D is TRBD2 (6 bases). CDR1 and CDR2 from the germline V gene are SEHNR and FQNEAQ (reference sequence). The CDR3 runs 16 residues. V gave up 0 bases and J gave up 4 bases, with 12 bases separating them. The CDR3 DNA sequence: TGTGCCAGCAGCTTAGCGTTGGGACTCTCCACCGGGGAGCTGTTTTTT. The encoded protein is CASSLALGLSTGELFF.

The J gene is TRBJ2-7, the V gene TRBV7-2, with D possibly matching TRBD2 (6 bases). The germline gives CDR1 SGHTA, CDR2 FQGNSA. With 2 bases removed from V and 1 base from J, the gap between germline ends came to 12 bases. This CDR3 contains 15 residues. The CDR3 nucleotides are TGTGCCAGCAGCTTACAAACGGGGGTTTCCTACGAGCAGTACTTC. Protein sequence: CASSLQTGVSYEQYF.

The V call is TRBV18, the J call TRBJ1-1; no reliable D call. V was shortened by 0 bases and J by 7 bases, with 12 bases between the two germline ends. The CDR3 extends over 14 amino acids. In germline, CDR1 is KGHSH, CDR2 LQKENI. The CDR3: CASSPPSRNDEAFF. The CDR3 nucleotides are TGTGCCAGCTCACCACCGTCCCGAAACGATGAAGCTTTCTTT.

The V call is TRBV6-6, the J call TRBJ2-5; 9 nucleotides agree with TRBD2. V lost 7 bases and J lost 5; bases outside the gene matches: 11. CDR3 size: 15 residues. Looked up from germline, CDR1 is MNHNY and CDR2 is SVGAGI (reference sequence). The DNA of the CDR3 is TGTGCCAGCACTGCGGGGGGGATTGGATCGGAGACCCAGTACTTC. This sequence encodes CASTAGGIGSETQYF.

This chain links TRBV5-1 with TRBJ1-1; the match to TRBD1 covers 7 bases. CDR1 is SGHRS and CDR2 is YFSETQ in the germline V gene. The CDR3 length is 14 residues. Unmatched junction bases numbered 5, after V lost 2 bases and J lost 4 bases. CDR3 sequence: CASSLDRVGTEAFF. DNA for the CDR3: TGCGCCAGCAGCTTAGACAGGGTGGGCACTGAAGCTTTCTTT.